This record concerns one TCR beta chain sequence. The length of the CDR3 is 15 residues. V was pared by 0 bases and J by 0 bases, with 3 bases of the junction left unmatched. Germline values: CDR1 SGHNT, CDR2 YYREEE (reference sequence). Generated by immunoSEQ multiplex PCR, the TCRdb table keeps only in-frame clones and is missing some. The profile shows some 100,000 clones, under 90% of them singletons. The sample is drawn from a study of glioma-infiltrating T cells after dendritic cell vaccination. The chain is built from TRBV5-4 and TRBJ2-7; 7 bases align to TRBD2. Source: blood, taken before dendritic cell vaccination. The sequence came from a human donor with glioblastoma. This CDR3 reads CASSLESGGSYEQYF. The CDR3 coding sequence is TGTGCCAGCAGCTTGGAGTCGGGGGGCTCCTACGAGCAGTACTTC.